This TCR beta chain originates from a study of identifying expanded T cells in peripheral blood (dated by TCRdb to the late 2010s). At the level of the whole study: Technical replicates were generated by sequencing separate aliquots of the same genomic DNA pool, with four replicates compared pairwise. Paper-wide results and their limitations: The binomial model flagged around 1.1 differentially abundant clones between technical replicates, compared with roughly 15 over approximately 2 weeks and 18 to 20 over four weeks. Across all healthy-donor time intervals, the beta-binomial model significantly lowered both the number of clones called differentially abundant and the false-positive rate. The authors expected biological variance in healthy repertoires might increase further over much longer intervals such as months to years. For all healthy donors, the variance in clone template counts between roughly 2-week samples rose significantly as total template count increased.

Trimming takes 11 bases from V and 0 bases from J, and the germline ends sit 10 bases apart. The CDR3 numbers 12 residues from cysteine through phenylalanine. Left in the record is the CDR3 DNA by itself, 36 bases read in frame from the first base. The germline V gene sets CDR1 to SNHLY and CDR2 to FYNNEI. Details on this clone: This clone's antigen is unknown. The sample holds no much larger clone one base away, and base qualities are not on file.

The immunoSEQ Assay, which relies on bias-controlled multiplex PCR amplification of genomic DNA, was used to profile TCRbeta CDR3 regions. Turning to the authors' computational methods: The absolute abundance of each unique TCRbeta CDR3 region was quantified after sequences were collapsed and filtered. Differential abundance was tested with a binomial (Fisher-equivalent) model and with a beta-binomial model adding time-dependent variance fitted from healthy donors. Any clone with fewer than 5 combined templates was excluded, and a clone was called differentially abundant if its Benjamini-Hochberg FDR was below 0.01. In the beta-binomial model, variance was expressed as a function of the total template count across the two samples, in the form v = (b*log(k)+a)^2. This is the immuneACCESS table as TCRdb keeps it, with only in-frame sequences that have V and J called. A part of the clones is gone; compared with another copy, unresolved V genes explain less than half, and the rest is unexplained. V, J and clone size are those of that table, while D and trimming were read from the DNA. This sample is represented by approximately 90,000 clones; 70% to 90% of them were singletons. The leading ten clones occupy 4% to 5.5% of the sample.

No immune events such as infections were documented for the healthy donors during the collection period. Time-dependent variance in a beta-binomial model of T-cell clone differential abundance was calibrated using healthy-donor blood repertoires as a training cohort. The training cohort comprised approximately ten healthy donors, 3 female and 7 male. An age range of roughly 29 to 64 years, with an average of about 39 years, was recorded for the donors. Obtained from a commercial supplier, whole blood was collected from each healthy donor at three time points set around 13 days apart. For immunosequencing, genomic DNA was extracted from unsorted whole blood.

The sample consisted of blood. This receptor was taken from a person aged 18 to 69 in good health. The rearrangement combines TRBV2 with TRBJ1-1, with the D gene too uncertain to name. Here is the DNA: TGTGCCGGCGCCGGGATGAACACTGAAGCTTTCTTT. The translation is CAGAGMNTEAFF.